This entry describes one T cell receptor beta chain. A library of TCRbeta sequences, prepared with unique molecular identifiers, was generated. Each CDR3 protein is one row after TCRdb ran MiXCR on the PCR reads. The table records hundreds of thousands of distinct CDR3 sequences, 10% to 15% of them present only once. This specimen belongs to a study of T-cell reconstitution after alpha-beta-depleted transplantation in children. The V and J ends lost 10 bases and 6 bases respectively, with 20 bases between them. The CDR3 sequence is 14 residues long. Looked up from germline, CDR1 is SGHRS and CDR2 is YFSETQ.

Sequencing was performed on PBMCs, mostly from graft donor cells, taken 360 days after TCRalphabeta/CD19-depleted stem cell transplant. The clonotype was recovered from a male patient aged 10 to 17 who had a stem cell transplant for acute myeloid leukemia, so the T cells may come from the graft donor. V gene TRBV5-1 combines with J gene TRBJ2-1; TRBD1 might be the D (6 bases). The CDR3 loop is CASEKGDPGNEQFF. CDR3 nucleotide sequence: TGCGCCTCCGAAAAGGGGGACCCCGGCAATGAGCAGTTCTTC.